The 20 T cell receptor beta chains in this list originate from one sample, sequenced in a study of radiotherapy plus CTLA-4 blockade in lung cancer (dated by TCRdb to 2016 to 2018). The method behind the library was the immunoSEQ multiplex PCR assay. The immuneACCESS repertoire file appears here via TCRdb, limited to in-frame rearrangements. These files lack a portion of the clones; in checked studies, under half of the deficit traces to unresolved V genes, and the cause of the others is not known. The sample contains approximately 52,000 clones, about four fifths of them found a single time. Roughly 8.5% of the sample belongs to the ten largest clones. The source material was peripheral blood, sampled from a patient treated with radiotherapy plus ipilimumab. The receptor set was obtained from a human donor with non-small cell lung cancer who had a complete response to radiotherapy plus ipilimumab.

The gene calls are TRBV30 and TRBJ2-6; possible D gene TRBD2, 5 bases. Looked up from germline, CDR1 is GTSNPN and CDR2 is SVGIG (reference sequence). The germline V and J ends were trimmed by 2 bases and 0 bases, with 5 bases remaining between them. This CDR3 is built from 14 residues. For the CDR3, the DNA is TGTGCCTGGAGTCGGGGCTCTGGGGCCAACGTCCTGACTTTC. Protein product: CAWSRGSGANVLTF. The full variable domain, completed using reference TRBV30 and TRBJ2-6, is SQTIHQWPATLVQPVGSPLSLECTVEGTSNPNLYWYRQAAGRGLQLLFYSVGIGQISSEVPQNLSASRPQDRQFILSSKKLLLSDSGFYLCAWSRGSGANVLTFGAGSRLTVL.

The rearrangement joins TRBV6-1 to TRBJ2-1; 7 bases agree with TRBD1. This CDR3 comprises 14 residues. V shed 8 bases, J shed 7 bases, and the junction held 11 bases outside the gene matches. Germline V CDR1 and CDR2: MNHNS, SASEGT. CDR3 sequence reads: CASGRTGAGNEQFF. In DNA, the CDR3 is TGTGCCAGCGGTCGGACAGGAGCAGGGAATGAGCAGTTCTTC.

The chain recombines TRBV18 with TRBJ2-7; a weak D match, TRBD1 (5 bases). The CDR3 sequence is 14 residues long. The V gene's germline CDR1 is KGHSH and CDR2 LQKENI. V was shortened by 3 bases and J by 5 bases, with 14 bases between the two germline ends. The CDR3 nucleotides read TGTGCCAGCTCACCCTGGGGCGGCGGAAACGAGCAGTACTTC. This gives the protein CASSPWGGGNEQYF. Drawing the rest from reference TRBV18 and TRBJ2-7, the complete variable domain is NAGVMQNPRHLVRRRGQEARLRCSPMKGHSHVYWYRQLPEEGLKFMVYLQKENIIDESGMPKERFSAEFPKEGPSILRIQQVVRGDSAAYFCASSPWGGGNEQYFGPGTRLTVT.

The chain uses TRBV20-1 and TRBJ1-3; D is unresolved. V lost 2 bases and J lost 7, with 6 bases in between. Germline assignment: CDR1 DFQATT and CDR2 SNEGSKA (reference sequence). The CDR3 length is 11 residues. The CDR3 is CSARRENTIYF. The CDR3 region has the DNA TGCAGTGCTAGAAGGGAGAACACCATATATTTT.

This clone came up once. V usage is TRBV27 and J usage is TRBJ1-1; 9 positions match TRBD1. The CDR3 has 16 amino acids. Germline V gene lookup returns CDR1 MNHEY and CDR2 SMNVEV (reference sequence). Trimming at V came to 4 bases and at J to 4 bases, leaving 10 bases not matched to a gene. CDR3 amino acids: CASSSPGQGESTEAFF. The CDR3 DNA reads TGTGCCAGCAGTTCGCCGGGACAGGGAGAGAGCACTGAAGCTTTCTTT.

This chain joins TRBV28 and TRBJ1-2; 7 bases are shared with TRBD1. Germline assignment: CDR1 MDHEN and CDR2 SYDVKM. V gave up 6 bases and J gave up 4 bases; unmatched junction bases: 5. CDR3 length equals 13 residues. The CDR3 loop reads CASSERDSYGYTF. As DNA, the CDR3 is TGTGCCAGCAGCGAACGGGACAGCTATGGCTACACCTTC.

The V call is TRBV10-3, the J call TRBJ1-5, with 8 positions matching TRBD1. The CDR3 loop spans 15 amino acids. J was trimmed by 6 bases and V by 5 bases; bases with no gene match: 9. The V gene's germline CDR1 is ENHRY and CDR2 SYGVKD. The CDR3: CAISPGQGEGQPQHF. CDR3 DNA sequence: TGTGCCATCAGTCCAGGACAGGGTGAGGGTCAGCCCCAGCATTTT.

V is TRBV19 and J is TRBJ2-1; maybe TRBD2 (5 bases). CDR3 length: 17 amino acids. V was trimmed by 10 bases and J by 0 bases, leaving 22 bases between them. Germline V gives CDR1 LNHDA, CDR2 SQIVND (reference sequence). CDR3 nucleotide sequence: TGTGCCACCCGATCGAGGAGGATGGGAAACTCCTACAATGAGCAGTTCTTC. Translating gives CATRSRRMGNSYNEQFF.

The chain combines TRBV7-9 with TRBJ1-2; 11 nucleotides match TRBD1. Losses at the gene ends were 5 bases for V and 4 bases for J; bases not matched to a gene: 3. The CDR3 covers 14 residues. CDR1 SEHNR and CDR2 FQNEAQ come from the germline V gene (reference sequence). The CDR3 reads CASSRDRGSYGYTF. CDR3 sequence (DNA): TGTGCCAGCAGCCGGGACAGGGGGAGCTATGGCTACACCTTC.

The V and J genes are TRBV6-5 and TRBJ2-7; tentatively, D is TRBD2 (5 bases). In germline, CDR1 is MNHEY, CDR2 SVGAGI. The V end lost 6 bases, the J end lost 6 bases, and 15 bases lay between the germline ends. The CDR3 totals 13 residues. The CDR3 region is CASSRWSGSEQYV. CDR3 nucleotide sequence: TGTGCCAGCAGCCGATGGTCGGGATCCGAGCAGTACGTC.

This clone appeared a single time. The chain combines TRBV10-1 with TRBJ2-5; TRBD2 might be the D (6 bases). CDR1 and CDR2 from the germline V gene are WNHNN and SYGVQD (reference sequence). V lost 4 bases, J lost 2 bases, and 26 bases lay in between. The CDR3 is 19 amino acids. The chain's CDR3 is CASSGDNPRTRDSQETQYF. CDR3 DNA sequence: TGCGCCAGCAGTGGAGACAACCCCAGAACCCGGGACTCTCAAGAGACCCAGTACTTC.

The chain carries TRBV18 and TRBJ1-2, with TRBD1 matching over 7 bases. Germline V CDR1 and CDR2: KGHSH, LQKENI. The junction had 4 bases not matched to a gene; V was cut back by 3 bases and J by 3 bases. The CDR3 is 14 amino acids. CDR3 residues: CASSPEGADYGYTF. The CDR3, as DNA: TGTGCCAGCTCACCGGAGGGGGCGGACTATGGCTACACCTTC.

The chain joins TRBV7-2 to TRBJ2-5; no definite D call. Trimming shortened V by 4 bases and J by 1 base, and 7 bases separated the two germline ends. The germline gives CDR1 SGHTA, CDR2 FQGNSA. This CDR3 has 13 amino acids. CDR3 residues: CASSSGLQETQYF. The CDR3 DNA sequence: TGTGCCAGCAGCTCGGGTCTCCAAGAGACCCAGTACTTC.

V usage is TRBV7-2 and J usage is TRBJ2-7; D is ambiguous. CDR3 length: 12 residues. The germline V gene encodes CDR1 SGHTA and CDR2 FQGNSA. Trimming removed 0 bases from V and 6 bases from J, with 6 bases in between. The CDR3 DNA sequence: TGTGCCAGCAGCTTAGCGCTAAGCGAGCAGTACTTC. Translating it yields CASSLALSEQYF.

This clone was seen only a few times. The CDR3 DNA reads TGTGCCACCGGGGGAAGCTCCTATAATTCACCCCTCCACTTT. Its protein is CATGGSSYNSPLHF. The chain has TRBV27 and TRBJ1-6; tentative D call: TRBD1 (5 bases). The germline V gene encodes CDR1 MNHEY and CDR2 SMNVEV (reference sequence). V was shortened by 10 bases and J by 0 bases, with 10 bases between the two germline ends. This CDR3 region has 14 residues.

The chain combines TRBV6-5 with TRBJ1-1; no clear D gene. There are 11 residues in the CDR3. The V gene's germline CDR1 is MNHEY and CDR2 SVGAGI. The ends were cut back, 6 bases at V and 2 bases at J, with 4 bases in the middle. CDR3 DNA: TGTGCCAGCAGGAGTAACACTGAAGCTTTCTTT. Translation gives CASRSNTEAFF.

This clone turned up a few times. This chain links TRBV30 with TRBJ1-2; D may be TRBD1 (5 bases). Per the germline V gene, CDR1 is GTSNPN and CDR2 is SVGIG (reference sequence). This CDR3 is 13 amino acids long. V lost 3 bases and J lost 8, with 16 bases in between. The CDR3 region is CAWSRYSGRGYTF. For the CDR3, the DNA is TGTGCCTGGAGCCGATATTCAGGGCGAGGCTACACCTTC. The variable domain in full, completed from reference TRBV30 and TRBJ1-2, reads SQTIHQWPATLVQPVGSPLSLECTVEGTSNPNLYWYRQAAGRGLQLLFYSVGIGQISSEVPQNLSASRPQDRQFILSSKKLLLSDSGFYLCAWSRYSGRGYTFGSGTRLTVV.

The genes are TRBV27 and TRBJ2-2; 9 bases map to TRBD2. Germline V lookup: CDR1 MNHEY, CDR2 SMNVEV (reference sequence). The CDR3 length is 15 residues. With V trimmed by 9 bases and J by 1 base, 6 bases remained unmatched. CDR3: CASKAGGRNTGELFF. As DNA, the CDR3 is TGTGCCAGTAAAGCGGGAGGTCGGAACACCGGGGAGCTGTTTTTT.

This clone is medium-sized by share. This sequence joins TRBV6-6 and TRBJ2-7; no firm D call. From germline, CDR1 is MNHNY and CDR2 SVGAGI (reference sequence). The CDR3 is 14 amino acids. V gave up 5 bases and J gave up 0 bases, with 11 bases separating them. Here the CDR3 DNA reads TGTGCCAGCAGTGTGGGCACGAGCTCCTACGAGCAGTACGTC. This codes for CASSVGTSSYEQYV.

The DNA for the CDR3 is TGTGCCAGCAGCGACCCAGGGGTGGGAAATACGCAGTATTTT. Its protein is CASSDPGVGNTQYF. The rearrangement links TRBV6-5 to TRBJ2-3, with TRBD1 as a possible D gene (6 bases). V dropped 6 bases and J dropped 7 bases, with 17 bases sitting between them. The CDR3 has 14 residues. From germline, CDR1 is MNHEY and CDR2 SVGAGI.